This entry concerns a single T cell receptor beta chain. The CDR3 is made up of 18 amino acids. V lost 1 base to trimming and J lost 2 bases, with 17 bases between them. Germline loops: CDR1 SGHTA, CDR2 FQGNSA. The data were produced by immunoSEQ multiplex PCR, yet TCRdb's version contains in-frame clones alone and is incomplete. The sample lists about 79,000 clones, roughly 91% occurring once. This specimen comes from a study of blood T cell repertoires in COVID-19. Sequenced: peripheral blood. The TCR originated in a man in his 70s with active or convalescent COVID-19. The genes are TRBV7-2 and TRBJ2-2; D may be TRBD2 (6 bases). The CDR3 is CASSLEVVGLTNTGELFF. In DNA, the CDR3 is TGTGCCAGCAGCTTAGAAGTGGTGGGACTGACAAACACCGGGGAGCTGTTTTTT.